The rows below give T cell receptor beta chains drawn from one sample of a study of OX40 agonist ivuxolimab in advanced cancers. Some clones are missing from TCRdb's copy, which holds only in-frame ones; the method was immunoSEQ multiplex PCR. The sample records about 54,000 clones, almost 85% being singletons. The sample here was CD4+ or CD8+ T cells sorted from blood, taken in a trial of the OX40 agonist ivuxolimab. The receptors derive from an adult with an advanced solid tumor such as melanoma, head and neck, liver or kidney cancer. The CDR3 runs from the conserved cysteine through the conserved F or W. A D gene is named only where the DNA matches it firmly. A row's size may be missing; if present it is once, few, many or a size class.

size	D	V	J	CDR3	DNA
NA	NA	TRBV7-9	TRBJ2-1	CASSTLGTTYNEQFF	TGTGCCAGCAGCACCCTCGGGACAACCTACAATGAGCAGTTCTTC
few	TRBD1	TRBV19	TRBJ1-2	CASTGTANYGYTF	TGTGCCAGTACCGGGACAGCCAACTATGGCTACACCTTC
NA	NA	TRBV14	TRBJ2-3	CASRGVRGDTDTQYF	TGTGCCAGCAGGGGGGTCAGGGGGGACACAGATACGCAGTATTTT
NA	NA	TRBV28	TRBJ1-2	CASRRSGSYGCTF	TGTGCCAGCAGACGATCGGGAAGCTATGGCTGCACCTTC
NA	NA	TRBV27	TRBJ2-3	CASSSPGWTDTQYF	TGTGCCAGCAGTTCCCCCGGCTGGACAGATACGCAGTATTTT
NA	TRBD2	TRBV29-1	TRBJ2-7	CSVTSGSYEQYF	TGCAGCGTTACTAGCGGGAGTTACGAGCAGTACTTC
NA	NA	TRBV29-1	TRBJ1-2	CSVWVGPLGYTF	TGCAGCGTTTGGGTTGGACCGTTAGGCTACACCTTC
NA	TRBD2	TRBV7-9	TRBJ2-7	CASSARTSGISSYEQYF	TGTGCCAGCAGCGCTCGGACTAGCGGGATTAGCTCCTACGAGCAGTACTTC
medium-sized	TRBD1	TRBV30	TRBJ1-1	CAGTGDMNTEAFF	TGTGCCGGGACAGGAGATATGAACACTGAAGCTTTCTTT
NA	NA	TRBV7-6	TRBJ2-5	CASSRGPQETQYF	TGTGCCAGCAGCCGGGGCCCTCAAGAGACCCAGTACTTC
once	TRBD2	TRBV14	TRBJ2-3	CASSPTSDYTDTQYF	TGTGCCAGCAGCCCGACTAGCGACTATACGGATACGCAGTATTTT
NA	TRBD2	TRBV18	TRBJ2-1	CASFTSGNNEQFF	TGTGCCAGCTTTACTAGCGGCAACAATGAGCAGTTCTTC
NA	NA	TRBV29-1	TRBJ2-1	CSVDGGRDEQFF	TGCAGCGTTGATGGGGGGCGCGATGAGCAGTTCTTC
NA	TRBD2	TRBV5-1	TRBJ2-7	CASSFAPLGSGITYEQYF	TGCGCCAGCAGCTTCGCCCCCCTGGGAAGCGGGATCACCTACGAGCAGTACTTC
NA	NA	TRBV19	TRBJ1-5	CASSIYTASNQPQHF	TGTGCCAGTAGTATTTATACGGCTAGCAATCAGCCCCAGCATTTT
NA	NA	TRBV5-1	TRBJ2-1	CASSTGIPNEQFF	TGCGCCAGCAGCACGGGGATTCCCAATGAGCAGTTCTTC
NA	NA	TRBV6-6	TRBJ1-1	CAALTGGLNTEAFF	TGTGCCGCCTTGACGGGAGGTCTGAACACTGAAGCTTTCTTT
NA	NA	TRBV11-3	TRBJ2-7	CASSLEQGPTYEQYF	TGTGCCAGCAGCTTAGAGCAAGGGCCTACCTACGAGCAGTACTTC
NA	TRBD2	TRBV5-1	TRBJ2-1	CASSLGGRSSYNEQFF	TGCGCCAGCAGCTTGGGCGGGAGGAGCTCCTACAATGAGCAGTTCTTC
NA	TRBD1	TRBV7-3	TRBJ1-1	CASSSTPGQVNTEAFF	TGTGCCAGCAGCTCTACCCCGGGACAGGTGAACACTGAAGCTTTCTTT
few	TRBD1	TRBV30	TRBJ2-7	CAWSFRQGFHEQYF	TGTGCCTGGAGTTTCCGACAGGGCTTCCACGAGCAGTACTTC
few	TRBD2	TRBV11-2	TRBJ2-1	CASSLDLGGEGGPSGQFF	TGTGCCAGCAGCTTAGACCTCGGGGGTGAGGGAGGGCCCTCGGGGCAGTTCTTC
once	TRBD2	TRBV7-3	TRBJ2-3	CASSMTSGRHDTQYF	TGTGCCAGCAGCATGACTAGCGGGAGGCATGATACGCAGTATTTT
once	NA	TRBV5-4	TRBJ1-5	CASSLDNNQPQHF	TGTGCCAGCAGCTTGGACAACAATCAGCCCCAGCATTTT
NA	NA	TRBV9	TRBJ1-1	CASSPELNTEAFF	TGTGCCAGCAGCCCGGAACTGAACACTGAAGCTTTCTTT
NA	TRBD2	TRBV7-9	TRBJ2-1	CASSLTSIDNEQFF	TGTGCCAGCAGCTTGACTAGCATCGACAATGAGCAGTTCTTC
NA	NA	TRBV7-9	TRBJ1-1	CASSLIPSLEAFF	TGTGCCAGCAGCCTTATCCCATCGCTTGAAGCTTTCTTT
NA	NA	TRBV7-3	TRBJ2-2	CASSLSSTAGELFF	TGTGCCAGCAGCCTCTCCAGTACGGCCGGGGAGCTGTTTTTT
NA	NA	TRBV18	TRBJ1-5	CASSRGGDGRQPQHF	TGTGCCAGCTCACGGGGGGGCGATGGAAGGCAGCCCCAGCATTTT
NA	NA	TRBV7-2	TRBJ2-1	CASRPTSEWPRLNEQFF	TGTGCCAGCAGACCTACTTCTGAGTGGCCCCGCCTCAATGAGCAGTTCTTC
NA	TRBD1	TRBV6-5	TRBJ1-1	CASKIGDRAGLGAFF	TGTGCCAGCAAAATAGGGGACAGGGCCGGTCTTGGAGCTTTCTTT
NA	TRBD2	TRBV11-3	TRBJ2-5	CASSLGAGEQETQYF	TGTGCCAGCAGCTTAGGGGCGGGAGAACAAGAGACCCAGTACTTC
NA	NA	TRBV7-8	TRBJ2-3	CASSSLASHSTDTQYF	TGTGCCAGCAGCTCCCTAGCGTCCCATAGCACAGATACGCAGTATTTT
NA	TRBD1	TRBV5-1	TRBJ2-2	CASSFQQGALSGELFF	TGCGCCAGCAGCTTTCAACAGGGGGCTTTAAGCGGGGAGCTGTTTTTT
NA	NA	TRBV7-9	TRBJ2-1	CASSLVKGEGRPEQFF	TGTGCCAGCAGCCTCGTGAAGGGGGAGGGAAGGCCTGAGCAGTTCTTC
few	NA	TRBV19	TRBJ2-2	CASSRGQNTGELFF	TGTGCCAGTAGTCGGGGGCAGAACACCGGGGAGCTGTTTTTT
NA	TRBD1	TRBV28	TRBJ1-6	CASSLRDSSSPLHF	TGTGCCAGCAGTCTCCGGGACAGTAGTTCACCCCTCCACTTT
NA	NA	TRBV4-1	TRBJ1-4	CASSPGTDHEKLFF	TGCGCCAGCAGCCCCGGGACCGACCATGAAAAACTGTTTTTT
few	NA	TRBV28	TRBJ1-5	CASSSDRNQPQHF	TGTGCCAGCAGTTCCGACAGGAATCAGCCCCAGCATTTT
NA	NA	TRBV6-5	TRBJ2-5	CASSSVVRPLETQYF	TGTGCCAGCAGTAGCGTCGTACGACCGCTAGAGACCCAGTACTTC
NA	NA	TRBV19	TRBJ1-1	CASSVRTENTEAFF	TGTGCCAGTAGTGTTCGGACAGAGAACACTGAAGCTTTCTTT
NA	TRBD1	TRBV2	TRBJ2-5	CASSSDRGDQETQYF	TGTGCCAGCAGTTCGGACAGGGGGGACCAAGAGACCCAGTACTTC
NA	NA	TRBV9	TRBJ2-7	CASSTGPGGISYEQYF	TGTGCCAGCAGCACGGGCCCCGGAGGGATCTCCTACGAGCAGTACTTC
NA	NA	TRBV5-4	TRBJ2-5	CASSLAGVETQYF	TGTGCCAGCAGCTTGGCAGGGGTCGAGACCCAGTACTTC
NA	NA	TRBV6-1	TRBJ1-5	CAARDRWNQPQHF	TGTGCCGCGCGAGACAGGTGGAATCAGCCCCAGCATTTT
NA	NA	TRBV6-6	TRBJ2-1	CASSQRNRDYNEQFF	TGTGCCAGCAGTCAGAGGAACAGGGACTACAATGAGCAGTTCTTC
NA	NA	TRBV28	TRBJ1-5	CASSLWDATKDHQPQHF	TGTGCCAGCAGTCTCTGGGACGCCACTAAAGACCATCAGCCCCAGCATTTT
NA	NA	TRBV27	TRBJ1-2	CASSLLPGAGGYTF	TGTGCCAGCAGTTTACTGCCAGGGGCGGGGGGCTACACCTTC
NA	NA	TRBV27	TRBJ1-6	CASSLSGDLINSPLHF	TGTGCCAGCAGTTTATCAGGGGACTTGATAAATTCACCCCTCCACTTT
NA	TRBD2	TRBV5-1	TRBJ2-2	CASSSGRLAGANTGELFF	TGCGCCAGCAGCTCTGGGAGATTAGCGGGGGCAAACACCGGGGAGCTGTTTTTT
NA	TRBD2	TRBV2	TRBJ2-7	CASSGELAGYEQYF	TGTGCCAGCAGCGGAGAACTAGCGGGCTACGAGCAGTACTTC
once	NA	TRBV27	TRBJ1-2	CASSPRVDTYGYTF	TGTGCCAGCAGTCCTAGGGTTGACACCTATGGCTACACCTTC
NA	TRBD1	TRBV6-5	TRBJ1-1	CASIGTDTEAFF	TGTGCCAGCATCGGGACAGACACTGAAGCTTTCTTT
NA	NA	TRBV6-6	TRBJ1-2	CAGSYTDSYGYTF	TGTGCCGGCAGTTACACGGACAGCTATGGCTACACCTTC